Each of the 20 T cell receptor beta chains below was sequenced from the same sample in a study of PD-1 blockade in classical Hodgkin lymphoma. Profiling relied on immunoSEQ multiplex PCR, and the TCRdb table lists in-frame clones only, not all of them. Of tens of thousands of clones listed, 75% to 90% are singletons. Each patient's relapse followed autologous stem cell transplantation, and brentuximab vedotin exposure varied. This material consisted of peripheral blood mononuclear cells (PBMCs), taken before the second cycle of nivolumab. The source of these receptors is a human donor with classical Hodgkin lymphoma.

The rearrangement uses TRBV27 and TRBJ2-5; weak D call: TRBD2 (6 bases). Germline CDR1 MNHEY, CDR2 SMNVEV (reference sequence). This CDR3 spans 13 amino acids. The V end was cut by 7 bases, the J end by 5 bases, with 14 bases between. CDR3 amino acids: CASKAGSEETQYF. The CDR3 bases are TGTGCCAGCAAGGCGGGGTCGGAGGAGACCCAGTACTTC.

V gene TRBV23-1 combines with J gene TRBJ2-3; 8 nucleotides match TRBD2. TRBV23-1 is an open reading frame whose function is uncertain. The length of the CDR3 is 17 residues. V was clipped by 3 bases and J by 2 bases; unmatched bases: 10. The CDR3 here is CASSQHLAGGNTDTQYF. The CDR3 DNA reads TGCGCCAGCAGTCAGCACCTAGCGGGTGGGAACACAGATACGCAGTATTTT.

V is TRBV5-1 and J is TRBJ1-5; D is unclear. V was shortened by 2 bases and J by 4 bases, with 7 bases between the two germline ends. The CDR3 length is 13 residues. The germline CDR1 and CDR2 sequences are SGHRS and YFSETQ. The CDR3 nucleotides read TGCGCCAGCAGCTTCGATTCAAATCAGCCCCAGCATTTT. Translating it yields CASSFDSNQPQHF.

The gene calls are TRBV28 and TRBJ1-2; possible D gene TRBD1, 6 bases. The CDR3 consists of 13 residues. Germline CDR1 and CDR2: MDHEN and SYDVKM. V lost 3 bases and J 6 bases, leaving 11 bases between the germline ends. This CDR3 is CASSFLDSDGYTF. The DNA of the CDR3 is TGTGCCAGCAGTTTCTTGGACAGTGATGGCTACACCTTC.

The gene calls are TRBV10-2 and TRBJ2-6; D is uncertain. The germline gives CDR1 WSHSY, CDR2 SAAADI. This CDR3 is built from 16 residues. The germline V and J ends were trimmed by 2 bases and 4 bases, with 12 bases remaining between them. The CDR3 coding sequence is TGCGCCAGCAGTGAGGTTTATGAAGCAGGGGCCAACGTCCTGACTTTC. Its protein product is CASSEVYEAGANVLTF.

This chain uses TRBV7-3 with TRBJ2-3, with 7 positions matching TRBD1. Germline V lookup: CDR1 SGHTA, CDR2 FQGTGA. The junction had 4 bases not matched to a gene; V was cut back by 4 bases and J by 3 bases. The CDR3 runs to 14 residues. The CDR3 sequence: CASSSTGITDTQYF. The CDR3, as DNA: TGTGCCAGCAGCTCGACAGGGATTACAGATACGCAGTATTTT.

V is TRBV6-1 and J is TRBJ1-4; a weak D match, TRBD1 (5 bases). Germline loops: CDR1 MNHNS, CDR2 SASEGT. This CDR3 comprises 16 residues. Trimming left V 4 bases short and J 0 bases short, with 12 bases between. The CDR3 spells CASSAPRRATNEKLFF. CDR3 DNA sequence: TGTGCCAGCAGTGCCCCTCGCAGGGCAACTAATGAAAAACTGTTTTTT.

This chain links TRBV15 with TRBJ1-1; D not certain. V was pared by 1 base and J by 0 bases, with 12 bases between. Germline CDR1 is LNHNV and CDR2 is YYDKDF (reference sequence). The CDR3 is 16 residues long. In DNA form, the CDR3 reads TGTGCCACCAGCAGAGGCCAATATCGGATGAACACTGAAGCTTTCTTT. Amino acids: CATSRGQYRMNTEAFF.

The V gene is TRBV9, the J gene TRBJ1-5; D gene unclear. V was clipped by 4 bases and J by 7 bases, with 15 bases between them. CDR1 is SGDLS, CDR2 YYNGEE, per germline. The CDR3 has 14 residues. CDR3 DNA sequence: TGTGCCAGCAGCCCGGAGGGAGGGAGCCAGCCCCAGCATTTT. This gives the protein CASSPEGGSQPQHF.

The rearrangement uses TRBV21-1 and TRBJ1-5. TRBV21-1 is tagged as a pseudogene. The CDR3 sequence is 14 residues long. This CDR3 is CASTKDGSNQPQHF. CDR3 nucleotide sequence: TGTGCCAGCACCAAAGATGGTAGCAATCAGCCCCAGCATTTT.

This chain connects TRBV11-2 to TRBJ1-6, with 8 nucleotides matching TRBD1. The CDR3 spans 14 residues. J gave up 7 bases and V 5 bases, and 4 bases lay outside the gene matches. Germline V gene sequence: CDR1 SGHAT, CDR2 FQNNGV. The CDR3 here is CASSQTGANSPLHF. The DNA for the CDR3 is TGTGCCAGCAGCCAGACAGGGGCCAATTCACCCCTCCACTTT.

The chain employs TRBV7-9 and TRBJ2-4; D is possibly TRBD1 (7 bases). The CDR3 totals 15 residues. The germline V and J ends were trimmed by 4 bases and 1 base, with 11 bases remaining between them. Germline assignment: CDR1 SEHNR and CDR2 FQNEAQ (reference sequence). The CDR3 here is CASSSEGAAKNIQYF. The CDR3 region has the DNA TGTGCCAGCAGCTCGGAGGGGGCGGCCAAAAACATTCAGTACTTC.

The chain is built from TRBV11-2 and TRBJ2-3; the D call may be TRBD1 or TRBD2 (5 bases each). The CDR3 sequence is 16 residues long. Germline values: CDR1 SGHAT, CDR2 FQNNGV. V lost 1 base and J 1 base, leaving 12 bases between the germline ends. The CDR3 DNA is TGTGCCAGCAGCTTAGTTAGAGGGGCCGGCACAGATACGCAGTATTTT. It is translated as CASSLVRGAGTDTQYF.

The rearrangement uses TRBV14 and TRBJ2-3, with TRBD2 identical over 14 bases. There are 17 residues in the CDR3. Germline CDR1 is SGHDN and CDR2 is FVKESK. After removal of 4 bases from V and 0 bases from J, the junction contained 3 bases not matched to a gene. The CDR3 here is CASSRRLAGGSTDTQYF. The CDR3 bases are TGTGCCAGCAGCCGGCGACTAGCGGGAGGGAGCACAGATACGCAGTATTTT.

J is TRBJ2-3 and V is TRBV5-1, with 14 bases matching TRBD2. The CDR3 length is 17 residues. With V trimmed by 3 bases and J by 2 bases, 5 bases remained unmatched. The V gene's germline CDR1 is SGHRS and CDR2 YFSETQ. CDR3 residues: CASSSRTSGRNTDTQYF. The DNA of the CDR3 is TGCGCCAGCAGCTCTCGGACTAGCGGGAGGAACACAGATACGCAGTATTTT.

CDR3 DNA sequence: TGTGCCAGCAGTTTAGAGGACCCTAGCACAGATACGCAGTATTTT. Its protein is CASSLEDPSTDTQYF. This chain links TRBV28 with TRBJ2-3; D call uncertain. This CDR3 comprises 15 residues. Germline-derived CDR1 and CDR2 are MDHEN and SYDVKM. The V end was cut by 2 bases, the J end by 0 bases, with 9 bases between.

The chain combines TRBV15 with TRBJ2-7; perhaps TRBD2 as D (6 bases). Germline assignment: CDR1 LNHNV and CDR2 YYDKDF (reference sequence). The CDR3 runs to 15 residues. Trimming cost V 1 base and J 2 bases, with 12 bases left between them. CDR3 in amino acids: CATSRGTGDTYEQYF. The CDR3 region has the DNA TGTGCCACCAGCAGAGGGACGGGAGACACCTACGAGCAGTACTTC.

The rearrangement links TRBV27 to TRBJ2-4; D is unresolved. This CDR3 spans 16 amino acids. Germline CDR1 reads MNHEY; CDR2 reads SMNVEV (reference sequence). V dropped 7 bases and J dropped 0 bases, with 16 bases sitting between them. The CDR3 loop is CASTGDQILAKNIQYF. CDR3 coding DNA: TGTGCCAGCACTGGCGACCAGATACTAGCCAAAAACATTCAGTACTTC.

This sequence joins TRBV5-1 and TRBJ1-4; D is undetermined. V was shortened by 2 bases and J by 3 bases, with 8 bases between the two germline ends. From germline, CDR1 is SGHRS and CDR2 YFSETQ. CDR3 length equals 14 residues. The CDR3 spells CASSFFSSNEKLFF. CDR3 nucleotides: TGCGCCAGCAGCTTTTTCAGTTCTAATGAAAAACTGTTTTTT. Using reference TRBV5-1 and TRBJ1-4 for the parts outside the CDR3, the full variable domain is KAGVTQTPRYLIKTRGQQVTLSCSPISGHRSVSWYQQTPGQGLQFLFEYFSETQRNKGNFPGRFSGRQFSNSRSEMNVSTLELGDSALYLCASSFFSSNEKLFFGSGTQLSVL.

V usage is TRBV6-5 and J usage is TRBJ2-3; D unclear. The CDR3 consists of 14 residues. The V end lost 8 bases, the J end lost 2 bases, and 14 bases lay between the germline ends. The germline V gene encodes CDR1 MNHEY and CDR2 SVGAGI. CDR3 coding DNA: TGTGCCAGCGCCCGACAACAGAACACAGATACGCAGTATTTT. Protein product: CASARQQNTDTQYF.